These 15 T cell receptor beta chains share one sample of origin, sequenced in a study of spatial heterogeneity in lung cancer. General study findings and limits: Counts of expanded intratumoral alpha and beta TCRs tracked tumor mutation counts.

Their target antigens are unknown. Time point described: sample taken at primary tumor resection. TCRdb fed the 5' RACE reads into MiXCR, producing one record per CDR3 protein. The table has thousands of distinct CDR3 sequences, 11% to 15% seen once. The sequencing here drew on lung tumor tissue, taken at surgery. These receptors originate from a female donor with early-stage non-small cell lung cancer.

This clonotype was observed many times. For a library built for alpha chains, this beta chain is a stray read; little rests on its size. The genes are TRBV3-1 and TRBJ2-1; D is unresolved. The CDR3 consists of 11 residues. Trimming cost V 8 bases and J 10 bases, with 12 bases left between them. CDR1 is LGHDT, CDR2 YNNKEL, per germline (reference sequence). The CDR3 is CASLGMGEQFF. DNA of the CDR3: TGTGCCAGCCTTGGTATGGGGGAGCAGTTCTTC.

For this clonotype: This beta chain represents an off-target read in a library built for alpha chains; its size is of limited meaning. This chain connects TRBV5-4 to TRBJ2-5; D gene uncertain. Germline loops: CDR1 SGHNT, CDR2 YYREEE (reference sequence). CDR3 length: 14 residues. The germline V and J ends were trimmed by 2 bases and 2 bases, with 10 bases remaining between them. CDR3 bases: TGTGCCAGCAGCTTTAAAGCGATTCAAGAGACCCAGTACTTC. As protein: CASSFKAIQETQYF.

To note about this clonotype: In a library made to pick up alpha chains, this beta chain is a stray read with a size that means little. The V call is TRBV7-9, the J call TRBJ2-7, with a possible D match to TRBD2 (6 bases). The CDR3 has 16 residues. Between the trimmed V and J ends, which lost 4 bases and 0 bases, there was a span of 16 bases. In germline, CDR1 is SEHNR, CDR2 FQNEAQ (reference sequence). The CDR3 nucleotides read TGTGCCAGCAGCTCGAGGAGCGGGCCGGTCTCCTACGAGCAGTACTTC. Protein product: CASSSRSGPVSYEQYF.

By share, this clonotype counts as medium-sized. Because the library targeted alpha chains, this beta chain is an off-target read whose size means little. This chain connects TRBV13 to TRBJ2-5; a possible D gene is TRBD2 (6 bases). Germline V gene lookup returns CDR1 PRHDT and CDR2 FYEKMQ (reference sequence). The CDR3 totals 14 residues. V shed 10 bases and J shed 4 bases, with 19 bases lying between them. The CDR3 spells CATAPGLKRETQYF. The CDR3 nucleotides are TGTGCCACAGCCCCCGGACTAAAAAGAGAGACCCAGTACTTC.

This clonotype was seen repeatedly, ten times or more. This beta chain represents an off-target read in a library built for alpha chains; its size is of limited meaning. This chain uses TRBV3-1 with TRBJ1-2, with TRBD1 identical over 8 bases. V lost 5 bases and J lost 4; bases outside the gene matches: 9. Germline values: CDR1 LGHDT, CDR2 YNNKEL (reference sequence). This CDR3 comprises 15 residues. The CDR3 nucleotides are TGTGCCAGCAGCAAAAGGACAGGGTATGGCTATGGCTACACCTTC. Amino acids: CASSKRTGYGYGYTF.

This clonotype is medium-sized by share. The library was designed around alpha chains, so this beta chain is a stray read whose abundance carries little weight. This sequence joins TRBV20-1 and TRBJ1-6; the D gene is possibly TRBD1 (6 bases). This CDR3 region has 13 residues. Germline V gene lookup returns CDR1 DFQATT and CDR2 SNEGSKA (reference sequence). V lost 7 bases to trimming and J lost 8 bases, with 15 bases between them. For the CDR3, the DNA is TGCAGTGTCCAGACAGGAAGGGATTCACCCCTCCACTTT. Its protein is CSVQTGRDSPLHF.

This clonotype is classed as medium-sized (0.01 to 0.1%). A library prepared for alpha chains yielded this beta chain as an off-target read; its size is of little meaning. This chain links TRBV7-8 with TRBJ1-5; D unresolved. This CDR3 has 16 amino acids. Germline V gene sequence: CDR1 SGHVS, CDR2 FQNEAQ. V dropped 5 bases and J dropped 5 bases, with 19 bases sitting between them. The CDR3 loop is CASSPKYSISDQPQHF. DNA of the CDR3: TGTGCCAGCAGCCCAAAGTATTCGATTTCGGATCAGCCCCAGCATTTT.

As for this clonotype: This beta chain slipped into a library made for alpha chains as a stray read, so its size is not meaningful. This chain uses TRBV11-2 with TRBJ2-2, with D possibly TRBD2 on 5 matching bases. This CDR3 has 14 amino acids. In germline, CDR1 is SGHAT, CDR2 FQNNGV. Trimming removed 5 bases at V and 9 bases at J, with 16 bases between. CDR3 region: CASSQELGPRELFF. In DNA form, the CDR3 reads TGTGCCAGCAGCCAAGAACTAGGGCCGCGGGAGCTGTTTTTT.

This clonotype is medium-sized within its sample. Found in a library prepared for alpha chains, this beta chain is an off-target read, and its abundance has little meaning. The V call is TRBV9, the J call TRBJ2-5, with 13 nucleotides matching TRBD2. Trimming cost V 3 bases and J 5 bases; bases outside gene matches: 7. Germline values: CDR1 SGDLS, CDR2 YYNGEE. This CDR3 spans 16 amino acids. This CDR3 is CASSGGWTSGGETQYF. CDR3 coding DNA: TGTGCCAGCAGCGGGGGCTGGACTAGCGGGGGTGAGACCCAGTACTTC.

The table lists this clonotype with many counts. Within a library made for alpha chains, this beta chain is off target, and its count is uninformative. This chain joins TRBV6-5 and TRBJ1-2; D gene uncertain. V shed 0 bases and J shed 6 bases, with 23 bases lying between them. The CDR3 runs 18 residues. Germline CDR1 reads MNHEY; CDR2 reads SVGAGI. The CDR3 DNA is TGTGCCAGCAGTTACTCGAGCGTGGCCCTCCGGGGTTTCGATGGCTACACCTTC. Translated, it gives CASSYSSVALRGFDGYTF.

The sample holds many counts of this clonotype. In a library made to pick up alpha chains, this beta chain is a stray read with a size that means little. CDR3: CASSSLTLSGNTIYF. In DNA, the CDR3 is TGTGCCAGCAGTTCTCTAACTCTCTCTGGAAACACCATATATTTT. The chain links TRBV7-2 to TRBJ1-3; D remains ambiguous. The ends were cut back, 6 bases at V and 0 bases at J, with 12 bases in the middle. Germline V gene sequence: CDR1 SGHTA, CDR2 FQGNSA. CDR3 size: 15 residues.

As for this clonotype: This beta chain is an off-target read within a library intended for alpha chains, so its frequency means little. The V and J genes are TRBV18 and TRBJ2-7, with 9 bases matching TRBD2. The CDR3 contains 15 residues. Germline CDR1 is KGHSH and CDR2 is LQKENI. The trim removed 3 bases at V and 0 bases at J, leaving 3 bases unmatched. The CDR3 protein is CASSPGGRVSYEQYF. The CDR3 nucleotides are TGTGCCAGCTCACCGGGCGGGAGGGTCTCCTACGAGCAGTACTTC.

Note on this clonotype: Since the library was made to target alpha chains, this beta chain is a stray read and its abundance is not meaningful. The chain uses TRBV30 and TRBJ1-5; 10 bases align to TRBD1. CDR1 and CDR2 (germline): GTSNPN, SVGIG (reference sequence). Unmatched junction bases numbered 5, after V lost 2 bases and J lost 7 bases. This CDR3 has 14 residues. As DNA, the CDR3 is TGTGCCTGGAGTTTGGGACAGGGGAACCAGCCCCAGCATTTT. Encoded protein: CAWSLGQGNQPQHF.

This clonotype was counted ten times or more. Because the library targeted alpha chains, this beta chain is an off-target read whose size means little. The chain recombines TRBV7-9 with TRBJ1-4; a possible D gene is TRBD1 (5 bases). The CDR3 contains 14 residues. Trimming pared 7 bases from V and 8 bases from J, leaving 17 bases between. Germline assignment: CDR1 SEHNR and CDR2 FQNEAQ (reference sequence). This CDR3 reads CASNPTGVGEKLFF. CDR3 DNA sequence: TGTGCCAGCAATCCCACGGGGGTTGGCGAAAAACTGTTTTTT.

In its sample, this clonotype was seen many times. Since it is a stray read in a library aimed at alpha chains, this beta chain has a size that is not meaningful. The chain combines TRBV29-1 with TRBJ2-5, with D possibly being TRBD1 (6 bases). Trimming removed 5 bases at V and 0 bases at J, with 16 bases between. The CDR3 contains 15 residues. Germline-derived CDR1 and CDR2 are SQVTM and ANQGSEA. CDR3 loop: CSVWPDRGYQETQYF. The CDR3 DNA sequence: TGCAGCGTTTGGCCGGACAGAGGGTACCAAGAGACCCAGTACTTC.